Following are 13 T cell receptor beta chains from one sample sequenced in a study of synovial regulatory T cells in juvenile arthritis. The table came from immunoSEQ multiplex PCR; TCRdb's copy has only in-frame clones and leaves some out. Across approximately 9,600 clones, the top ten clones capture approximately 0.66% of the sample. Sequenced input: Treg cells from blood. Subset: remaining (HLA-DR-negative) circulating blood Treg cells. These receptors were obtained from a donor younger than 30 with juvenile idiopathic arthritis.

The chain is built from TRBV7-9 and TRBJ1-6; TCRdb designates TRBD1, a call that cannot be tested without DNA. Germline CDR1 and CDR2: SEHNR and FQNEAQ (reference sequence). There are 17 residues in the CDR3. The DNA sequence is not available. Here the CDR3 reads CASSKTWGEVVYSPLHF.

The rearrangement uses TRBV5-5 and TRBJ1-2. The CDR3 is 14 residues long. No DNA was logged. In germline, CDR1 is SGHKS, CDR2 YYEKEE (reference sequence). CDR3 amino acids: CASSLVGGGYGYTF.

This chain links TRBV29-1 with TRBJ2-5; TCRdb outputs TRBD2, but without DNA this stays unchecked. This CDR3 is 11 amino acids long. No nucleotide data were recorded. CDR1 SQVTM and CDR2 ANQGSEA come from the germline V gene. CDR3 in amino acids: CSVQSGETQYF.

The J gene is TRBJ2-1, the V gene TRBV7-2; the TCRdb D gene call, TRBD1, has no DNA to confirm it. The CDR3 consists of 15 residues. No DNA sequence is on record. Germline V gene data show CDR1 as SGHTA and CDR2 as FQGNSA. CDR3 loop: CASSMDRGQYNEQFF.

The chain carries TRBV29-1 and TRBJ1-1. Germline V gene lookup returns CDR1 SQVTM and CDR2 ANQGSEA. This CDR3 is built from 13 residues. No DNA is listed. The CDR3 sequence: CSVALTEGTEAFF.

This chain uses TRBV9 with TRBJ2-4; TCRdb outputs TRBD2, but without DNA this stays unchecked. Germline assignment: CDR1 SGDLS and CDR2 YYNGEE. The CDR3 spans 14 residues. DNA was not recorded. This CDR3 is CASSVGREGYIQYF.

The chain couples TRBV2 to TRBJ1-4. This CDR3 has 12 residues. Nucleotide data are not available. Germline lookup yields CDR1 SNHLY and CDR2 FYNNEI. CDR3 region: CASSELGWKLFF.

The chain links TRBV7-9 to TRBJ2-2. The CDR3 loop spans 15 amino acids. The protein alone is recorded here. The germline CDR1 and CDR2 sequences are SEHNR and FQNEAQ (reference sequence). The CDR3 sequence: CASSVELGNTGELFF. The entire variable domain, with the rest obtained from reference TRBV7-9 and TRBJ2-2, is as follows: DTGVSQNPRHKITKRGQNVTFRCDPISEHNRLYWYRQTLGQGPEFLTYFQNEAQLEKSRLLSDRFSAERPKGSFSTLEIQRTEQGDSAMYLCASSVELGNTGELFFGEGSRLTVL.

This rearrangement joins TRBV30 to TRBJ2-7; TCRdb's D call, TRBD2, is unchecked because there is no DNA. CDR3 length: 13 amino acids. The coding DNA is unavailable. Germline lookup yields CDR1 GTSNPN and CDR2 SVGIG (reference sequence). CDR3 amino acids: CACSGTSGYEQYF.

V gene TRBV19 combines with J gene TRBJ2-2; TCRdb proposes TRBD2, but this gene call is untestable without DNA. In germline, CDR1 is LNHDA, CDR2 SQIVND (reference sequence). The CDR3 spans 14 residues. DNA is not on record. This CDR3 reads CASTGGAVTGELFF.

The chain links TRBV5-1 to TRBJ1-2; the D gene TCRdb calls, TRBD1, cannot be checked with no DNA. The CDR3 runs 12 residues. DNA was not recorded. The V gene's germline CDR1 is SGHRS and CDR2 YFSETQ. The chain's CDR3 is CASSDTNYGYTF.

This rearrangement joins TRBV19 to TRBJ1-2; TCRdb picks TRBD1, but there is no DNA to check that call. The CDR3 contains 12 residues. No DNA appears here. Germline CDR1 reads LNHDA; CDR2 reads SQIVND (reference sequence). The chain's CDR3 is CASSPQGYGYTF. The complete variable domain, with remaining parts taken from reference TRBV19 and TRBJ1-2, reads DGGITQSPKYLFRKEGQNVTLSCEQNLNHDAMYWYRQDPGQGLRLIYYSQIVNDFQKGDIAEGYSVSREKKESFPLTVTSAQKNPTAFYLCASSPQGYGYTFGSGTRLTVV.

The chain uses TRBV7-3 and TRBJ2-3; lacking DNA, the TRBD2 call made by TCRdb goes unchecked. There are 15 residues in the CDR3. No DNA has been recorded. Germline CDR1 SGHTA, CDR2 FQGTGA. CDR3 amino acids: CASSLSVTSGDTQYF. Using reference TRBV7-3 and TRBJ2-3 for the parts outside the CDR3, the full variable domain is GAGVSQTPSNKVTEKGKYVELRCDPISGHTALYWYRQSLGQGPEFLIYFQGTGAADDSGLPNDRFFAVRPEGSVSTLKIQRTERGDSAVYLCASSLSVTSGDTQYFGPGTRLTVL.